The 13 T cell receptor beta chains reported below all come from one sample, sequenced in a study of T cell repertoires in cytomegalovirus infection. From the reads, TCRdb called clonotypes with MiXCR, one entry per CDR3 protein. The sample lists 500,000 to 600,000 distinct CDR3 sequences, about 17% seen once, with roughly a quarter in the top ten. Source material: CD8+ T cells from PBMCs. Every receptor here comes from a human donor in good health (CMV status not recorded). Some clones in this sample may be carry-over from other donors' samples.

V gene TRBV11-3 combines with J gene TRBJ2-1, with D perhaps being TRBD1 or TRBD2 (5 bases each). V was trimmed by 5 bases and J by 8 bases, leaving 22 bases between them. The CDR3 has 16 residues. Germline CDR1 SGHNT, CDR2 YENEEA. The CDR3 nucleotides read TGTGCCAGCAGCCCACGAACCGGGGCCCTCCGCGATGAGCAGTTCTTC. Its protein product is CASSPRTGALRDEQFF.

This clonotype has ten or more counts. The rearrangement joins TRBV4-2 to TRBJ1-1; 7 bases fit TRBD1. This CDR3 region has 12 residues. Germline CDR1 LGHNA, CDR2 YNFKEQ. Trimming took 4 bases from V and 8 from J; bases not matched to a gene: 4. The CDR3 nucleotides are TGTGCCAGCAGCCCCTTGGACAGGGAAGCTTTCTTT. This sequence encodes CASSPLDREAFF.

This clonotype was found many times. This chain connects TRBV5-6 to TRBJ1-1; the D gene is possibly TRBD1 (5 bases). The V end lost 2 bases, the J end lost 5 bases, and 19 bases lay between the germline ends. This CDR3 spans 16 amino acids. In germline, CDR1 is SGHDT, CDR2 YYEEEE. CDR3 nucleotides: TGTGCCAGCAGCTTTCCCCGACCAGGGCGTTCTACTGAAGCTTTCTTT. It is translated as CASSFPRPGRSTEAFF.

This clonotype was observed at least ten times. V gene TRBV11-2 combines with J gene TRBJ2-2; D is unresolved. V gave up 5 bases and J gave up 3 bases, with 10 bases separating them. CDR1 SGHAT and CDR2 FQNNGV come from the germline V gene. The CDR3 is 14 residues long. Here the CDR3 reads CASSNQGDTGELFF. CDR3 nucleotide sequence: TGTGCCAGCAGCAATCAAGGTGACACCGGGGAGCTGTTTTTT.

This clonotype was seen at least ten times. V is TRBV12-5 and J is TRBJ1-6, with TRBD1 matching over 9 bases. The CDR3 has 16 amino acids. V lost 0 bases, J lost 8 bases, and 5 bases stayed unmatched. Germline CDR1 reads LGHNT; CDR2 reads FRNRAP. The CDR3 loop reads CASGLVQTGGDSPLHF. The CDR3 DNA reads as TGTGCTAGTGGTTTGGTCCAGACAGGGGGGGATTCACCCCTCCACTTT.

The chain is built from TRBV6-5 and TRBJ2-1; possibly TRBD1 for D (6 bases). The CDR3 loop spans 17 amino acids. Trimming shortened V by 3 bases and J by 5 bases, and 20 bases separated the two germline ends. Germline V gene data show CDR1 as MNHEY and CDR2 as SVGAGI. The CDR3 here is CASSYGAGALLNNEQFF. CDR3 bases: TGTGCCAGCAGTTATGGGGCAGGGGCGCTTTTAAACAATGAGCAGTTCTTC.

In this sample, this clonotype turned up many times. The genes are TRBV27 and TRBJ1-2, with D hard to call. The germline CDR1 and CDR2 sequences are MNHEY and SMNVEV (reference sequence). Trimming left V 7 bases short and J 8 bases short, with 17 bases between. CDR3 length equals 13 residues. This CDR3 is CASTGISREGYTF. CDR3 bases: TGTGCCAGCACCGGTATAAGCCGGGAGGGCTACACCTTC.

In its sample, this clonotype was seen a few times. The chain couples TRBV12-3 or TRBV12-4 to TRBJ1-2; weak D call: TRBD1 (5 bases). CDR3 length equals 14 residues. Trimming shortened V by 4 bases and J by 4 bases, and 13 bases separated the two germline ends. As DNA, the CDR3 is TGTGCCAGCAGTTGGTCGGGGGGAATCTATGGCTACACCTTC. Protein: CASSWSGGIYGYTF.

This clonotype was counted many times. J is TRBJ2-6 and V is TRBV7-6, with D possibly TRBD1 on 5 matching bases. V shed 0 bases and J shed 0 bases, with 15 bases lying between them. Germline CDR1 is SGHVS and CDR2 is FNYEAQ. This CDR3 region has 19 residues. This CDR3 is CASSLAQGFDGSGANVLTF. CDR3 DNA: TGTGCCAGCAGCTTAGCGCAGGGTTTTGACGGCTCTGGGGCCAACGTCCTGACTTTC.

The V gene is TRBV19, the J gene TRBJ2-1, with D possibly matching TRBD2 (6 bases). The CDR3 is 15 amino acids. V gave up 1 base and J gave up 7 bases, with 14 bases separating them. Looked up from germline, CDR1 is LNHDA and CDR2 is SQIVND (reference sequence). CDR3 loop: CASSIARGPGNEQFF. Written as DNA, the CDR3 is TGTGCCAGTAGTATAGCGCGGGGTCCTGGGAATGAGCAGTTCTTC.

The chain carries TRBV3-1 and TRBJ2-7; 12 positions agree with TRBD2. The junction had 5 bases not matched to a gene; V was cut back by 5 bases and J by 3 bases. The CDR3 is 15 amino acids. CDR1 LGHDT and CDR2 YNNKEL come from the germline V gene (reference sequence). This CDR3 reads CASSIGLAGFYEQYF. The CDR3 DNA sequence: TGTGCCAGCAGCATCGGACTAGCGGGGTTCTACGAGCAGTACTTC.

This clonotype was counted only a few times. J is TRBJ2-2 and V is TRBV12-3 or TRBV12-4, with 10 bases identical to TRBD1. The CDR3 length is 16 residues. V lost 4 bases and J lost 6; bases outside the gene matches: 8. For the CDR3, the DNA is TGTGCCAGCAGTTCCCCCGGACAGGGGGAGGCCGGGGAGCTGTTTTTT. Translating it yields CASSSPGQGEAGELFF.

About this clonotype itself: A much larger clone lies one base from this, so it may be a read error. This rearrangement joins TRBV27 to TRBJ2-3; D is undetermined. The length of the CDR3 is 17 residues. The V gene's germline CDR1 is MNHEY and CDR2 SMNVEV (reference sequence). As DNA, the CDR3 is TGTGCCAGAAGTTTAAGTAGTTTGGGCGTAGTCACAGATACGCAGTATTTT. Translating gives CARSLSSLGVVTDTQYF.